This T cell receptor beta chain came from a study of blood T cells in healthy people across ages. General study results and limits: A greater number of naive CD4+ cells and higher diversity distinguished long-lived donors from aged donors.

Per the germline V gene, CDR1 is LGHDT and CDR2 is YNNKEL (reference sequence). V gave up 0 bases and J gave up 8 bases; unmatched junction bases: 4. The CDR3 totals 17 residues. The second PCR ran roughly 6 to 12 cycles with a sample-barcoded 5' primer and J-beta primers. TCRdb called the 5' RACE reads again in MiXCR, with one record for every CDR3 protein. The sample has about 810,000 distinct CDR3 sequences; about 36% are singletons. As to this clonotype: Its matching antigen is unknown.

It was about 9.4 milliliters of peripheral blood that were drawn from each donor. The specimen was blood. This chain links TRBV3-1 with TRBJ2-1; TRBD2 aligns across 16 bases. The origin of this receptor is a man younger than 30 in good health. The CDR3, as DNA: TGTGCCAGCAGCCAAGATTATGGGACTAGCGGGGGGGATGAGCAGTTCTTC. This sequence encodes CASSQDYGTSGGDEQFF.